This T cell receptor (beta chain) was recorded in a study of vaccination and CD4 T cells after COVID-19. For the study at large: The convalescent group had six males, four females, seven Caucasians, two Asians, one multiracial. Either a CEFX pool, an HIV-1 Nef pool, or no peptide was added to control cultures.

Indicated treatment: roughly 11-day PBMC culture with coronavirus spike peptide pools or control peptides (ViraFEST assay). Sequenced with the Oncomine TCR Beta short-read assay was DNA taken from cultured CD4+ T cells. The template was genomic DNA from cultured CD4+ T cells. TCRdb independently ran MiXCR on the PCR reads; one entry per CDR3 protein. This sample has several thousand distinct CDR3 sequences, with over 60% found just once. As concerns this clonotype: Its antigen remains unidentified.

The clonotype originates from a human donor who had recovered from COVID-19. Sequenced input: CD4+ T cells from blood, cultured in vitro.

CDR3: CASRANTEAFF. CDR3 sequence (DNA): TGTGCCAGCCGGGCGAACACTGAAGCTTTCTTT. The rearrangement uses TRBV28 and TRBJ1-1; D is ambiguous. The CDR3 length is 11 residues. Trimming cost V 8 bases and J 1 base, with 5 bases left between them. Germline V CDR1 and CDR2: MDHEN, SYDVKM.